This entry features one TCR beta chain sequence. This entry comes from a study of blood T cell repertoires in COVID-19. In the original analysis: Estimates of nucleated cell counts were drawn from the amplification of reference gene primers. Assay used: immunoSEQ multiplex PCR; TCRdb lists only in-frame clones, some missing. The DNA was the basis for D and trimming; V, J and clone size are from that table. Of about 140,000 clones detected, approximately 80% appear once; the ten largest clones hold roughly 4.9%. Clinical history reported by participants formed the basis on which cohorts were assigned. Participants in the exposed group had met a COVID-19 case in the 2 weeks before joining the study. Germline V lookup: CDR1 MDHEN, CDR2 SYDVKM. The CDR3 runs to 16 residues. V lost 3 bases and J lost 11, with 22 bases in between.

This TCR was sampled from a man aged 65 to 79 who had been exposed to COVID-19. The sample consisted of PBMCs or T cells enriched from blood (not recorded which). The gene calls are TRBV28 and TRBJ1-4, with D uncertain. CDR3 nucleotides: TGTGCCAGCAGTTTGGGTGTTAGCGCGGTCGTAGGGAAACTGTTTTTT. Translating it yields CASSLGVSAVVGKLFF.